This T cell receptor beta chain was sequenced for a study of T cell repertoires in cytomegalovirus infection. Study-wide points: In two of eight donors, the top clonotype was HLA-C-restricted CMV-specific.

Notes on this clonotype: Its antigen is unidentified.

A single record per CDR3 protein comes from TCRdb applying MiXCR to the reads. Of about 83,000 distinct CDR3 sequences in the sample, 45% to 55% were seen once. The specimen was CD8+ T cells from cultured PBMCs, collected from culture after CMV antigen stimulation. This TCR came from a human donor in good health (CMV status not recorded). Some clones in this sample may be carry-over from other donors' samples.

CDR3 nucleotides: TGTGCCAGCTCACCGCTCTCGACAGTCGCAACTAATGAAAAACTGTTTTTT. This codes for CASSPLSTVATNEKLFF. The chain links TRBV18 to TRBJ1-4; a possible D gene is TRBD1 (5 bases). V dropped 3 bases and J dropped 0 bases, with 14 bases sitting between them. The germline V gene encodes CDR1 KGHSH and CDR2 LQKENI. The CDR3 has 17 amino acids.